This is a list of T cell receptor beta chains from one sample in a study of blood T cell repertoires in COVID-19. Assay used: immunoSEQ multiplex PCR; TCRdb lists only in-frame clones, some missing. The top ten clones hold about 10% of a sample with 150,000 to 200,000 clones, over 70% of them seen once. Source material: peripheral blood. These receptors all stem from a woman aged 80 or older with active or convalescent COVID-19. The CDR3 runs from the conserved cysteine through the conserved F or W. The order of the fields is CDR3 protein, CDR3 DNA, D gene, clone size, J gene, V gene. A D gene is named only where the DNA matches it firmly. Not all rows give a size; the values are once, few, many and, for expanded clones, a class.

CDR3aa: CASSLTGGYEQYF
CDR3nt: TGTGCCAGCAGTTTAACAGGGGGCTACGAGCAGTACTTC
d_gene: TRBD1
abundance: NA
j_gene: TRBJ2-7
v_gene: TRBV12-3/TRBV12-4

CDR3aa: CAWSTTRTGGNGYTF
CDR3nt: TGTGCCTGGAGTACAACTCGGACAGGGGGGAATGGCTACACCTTC
d_gene: TRBD1
abundance: few
j_gene: TRBJ1-2
v_gene: TRBV30

CDR3aa: CATSDGTGNYGYTF
CDR3nt: TGTGCCACCAGTGATGGGACAGGGAACTATGGCTACACCTTC
d_gene: TRBD1
abundance: NA
j_gene: TRBJ1-2
v_gene: TRBV24-1

CDR3aa: CASSPISGSYNSPLHF
CDR3nt: TGTGCCAGCAGCCCCATATCAGGCTCCTATAATTCACCCCTCCACTTT
d_gene: NA
abundance: NA
j_gene: TRBJ1-6
v_gene: TRBV6-6

CDR3aa: CASSYPGGYSNQPQHF
CDR3nt: TGTGCCAGCAGTTACCCCGGGGGTTATAGCAATCAGCCCCAGCATTTT
d_gene: NA
abundance: NA
j_gene: TRBJ1-5
v_gene: TRBV6-2/TRBV6-3

CDR3aa: CASSLSSGAHTQYF
CDR3nt: TGTGCCAGCAGTTTATCTAGCGGGGCACATACGCAGTATTTT
d_gene: TRBD2
abundance: NA
j_gene: TRBJ2-3
v_gene: TRBV27

CDR3aa: CASSPPQGAAANSPLHF
CDR3nt: TGTGCCAGTAGTCCCCCCCAGGGGGCGGCGGCTAATTCACCCCTCCACTTT
d_gene: TRBD1
abundance: NA
j_gene: TRBJ1-6
v_gene: TRBV19

CDR3aa: CASSINGWGSLNTEAFF
CDR3nt: TGTGCCAGTAGTATAAATGGCTGGGGCAGCCTGAACACTGAAGCTTTCTTT
d_gene: NA
abundance: NA
j_gene: TRBJ1-1
v_gene: TRBV19

CDR3aa: CASSSRTSGRHNEQFF
CDR3nt: TGTGCCAGTAGTTCCCGGACTAGCGGGCGTCACAATGAGCAGTTCTTC
d_gene: TRBD2
abundance: NA
j_gene: TRBJ2-1
v_gene: TRBV19

CDR3aa: CASSSSGGGNEQFF
CDR3nt: TGTGCCAGCAGCTCTAGCGGGGGGGGCAATGAGCAGTTCTTC
d_gene: TRBD2
abundance: NA
j_gene: TRBJ2-1
v_gene: TRBV7-2

CDR3aa: CASNQEDRRTEAFF
CDR3nt: TGTGCCAGCAACCAAGAGGACAGGCGGACTGAAGCTTTCTTT
d_gene: TRBD1
abundance: NA
j_gene: TRBJ1-1
v_gene: TRBV2

CDR3aa: CASRSTRSGNTIYF
CDR3nt: TGTGCCAGTAGATCCACACGCTCTGGAAACACCATATATTTT
d_gene: NA
abundance: NA
j_gene: TRBJ1-3
v_gene: TRBV19

CDR3aa: CASSISGGASDTQYF
CDR3nt: TGTGCCAGCAGTATTAGCGGGGGTGCGAGTGATACGCAGTATTTT
d_gene: TRBD2
abundance: NA
j_gene: TRBJ2-3
v_gene: TRBV2

CDR3aa: CASSSQPGYGYTF
CDR3nt: TGTGCCAGCAGTTCTCAACCGGGCTATGGCTACACCTTC
d_gene: NA
abundance: NA
j_gene: TRBJ1-2
v_gene: TRBV6-2/TRBV6-3

CDR3aa: CASTKSQGAGGYTF
CDR3nt: TGTGCCAGCACCAAATCACAGGGGGCTGGTGGCTACACCTTC
d_gene: TRBD1
abundance: NA
j_gene: TRBJ1-2
v_gene: TRBV6-5

CDR3aa: CASSQGDRLNTEAFF
CDR3nt: TGCGCCAGCAGCCAAGGCGACAGGTTGAACACTGAAGCTTTCTTT
d_gene: NA
abundance: NA
j_gene: TRBJ1-1
v_gene: TRBV4-1

CDR3aa: CASSQSLFLRQGAKREKLFF
CDR3nt: TGCGCCAGCAGTCAATCCCTCTTCCTTCGACAGGGGGCAAAGAGGGAAAAACTGTTTTTT
d_gene: TRBD1
abundance: NA
j_gene: TRBJ1-4
v_gene: TRBV23-1

CDR3aa: CATSSRQGAYEQYF
CDR3nt: TGTGCCACCAGCAGTAGACAGGGGGCTTACGAGCAGTACTTC
d_gene: TRBD1
abundance: NA
j_gene: TRBJ2-7
v_gene: TRBV15

CDR3aa: CASSLGGQGYEQYF
CDR3nt: TGTGCCAGCAGTTTGGGTGGACAGGGCTACGAGCAGTACTTC
d_gene: TRBD1
abundance: NA
j_gene: TRBJ2-7
v_gene: TRBV28

CDR3aa: CASRPRVQGEKLFF
CDR3nt: TGTGCCAGCAGGCCCAGGGTGCAGGGTGAAAAACTGTTTTTT
d_gene: NA
abundance: NA
j_gene: TRBJ1-4
v_gene: TRBV6-5

CDR3aa: CASSLAGTVTYEQYF
CDR3nt: TGTGCCAGCAGCTTGGCCGGGACAGTAACCTACGAGCAGTACTTC
d_gene: TRBD1
abundance: NA
j_gene: TRBJ2-7
v_gene: TRBV5-6

CDR3aa: CASSSGDITYEQYF
CDR3nt: TGTGCCAGCAGTTCCGGGGACATCACCTACGAGCAGTACTTC
d_gene: NA
abundance: NA
j_gene: TRBJ2-7
v_gene: TRBV6-2/TRBV6-3

CDR3aa: CASALAGVWETQYF
CDR3nt: TGTGCCAGCGCTCTCGCAGGTGTCTGGGAGACCCAGTACTTC
d_gene: NA
abundance: NA
j_gene: TRBJ2-5
v_gene: TRBV27

CDR3aa: CASSLATAGSSYNEQFF
CDR3nt: TGTGCCAGCAGCTTAGCGACAGCGGGGAGCTCCTACAATGAGCAGTTCTTC
d_gene: TRBD2
abundance: NA
j_gene: TRBJ2-1
v_gene: TRBV7-9

CDR3aa: CASSLGQGKETQYF
CDR3nt: TGCGCCAGCAGCTTGGGACAGGGAAAAGAGACCCAGTACTTC
d_gene: TRBD1
abundance: NA
j_gene: TRBJ2-5
v_gene: TRBV5-1